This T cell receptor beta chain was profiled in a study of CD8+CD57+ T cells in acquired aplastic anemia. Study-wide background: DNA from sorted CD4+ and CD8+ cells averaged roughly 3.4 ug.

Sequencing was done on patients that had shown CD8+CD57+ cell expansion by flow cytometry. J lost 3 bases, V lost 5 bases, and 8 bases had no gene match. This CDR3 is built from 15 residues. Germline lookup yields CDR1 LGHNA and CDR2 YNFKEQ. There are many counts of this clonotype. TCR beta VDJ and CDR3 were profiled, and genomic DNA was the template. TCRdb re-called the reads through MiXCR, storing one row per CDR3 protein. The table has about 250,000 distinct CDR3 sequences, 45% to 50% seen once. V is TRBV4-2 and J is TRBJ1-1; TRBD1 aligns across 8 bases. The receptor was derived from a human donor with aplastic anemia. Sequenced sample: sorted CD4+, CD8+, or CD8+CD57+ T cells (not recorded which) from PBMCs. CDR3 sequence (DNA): TGTGCCAGCAGCATGCGGTTACAGGGGGACACTGAAGCTTTCTTT. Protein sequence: CASSMRLQGDTEAFF.